Shown below are 8 T cell receptor beta chains from a single sample sequenced in a study of Graves' ophthalmopathy and Graves' hyperthyroidism. Amplification from RNA transcripts yielded the TCR beta CDR3 regions. The workflow started with a first-round RT-PCR run with HTBI primers and then moved on to a second-round multiplex PCR. In TCRdb, the multiplex PCR reads were re-called with MiXCR into one record per CDR3 protein. This sample carries around 1.1 million distinct CDR3 sequences, about 36% of them seen once, and the ten largest clones take over 8.5%. Sequenced input: peripheral blood or thyroid tissue (not recorded which). These receptors were taken from an adult man with Graves' hyperthyroidism.

A few counts support this clonotype. V usage is TRBV19 and J usage is TRBJ1-1, with unresolved D. The CDR3 contains 16 residues. The germline V gene encodes CDR1 LNHDA and CDR2 SQIVND (reference sequence). With 1 base removed from V and 1 base from J, the gap between germline ends came to 13 bases. DNA for the CDR3: TGTGCCAGTAGTATAGGAAATCCGGGCAAGAACACTGAAGCTTTCTTT. Residues: CASSIGNPGKNTEAFF. The full variable domain, in which reference TRBV19 and TRBJ1-1 provide the parts outside the CDR3, is DGGITQSPKYLFRKEGQNVTLSCEQNLNHDAMYWYRQDPGQGLRLIYYSQIVNDFQKGDIAEGYSVSREKKESFPLTVTSAQKNPTAFYLCASSIGNPGKNTEAFFGQGTRLTVV.

The V call is TRBV29-1, the J call TRBJ2-7; TRBD1 agrees at 10 bases. Looked up from germline, CDR1 is SQVTM and CDR2 is ANQGSEA. V trimming: 6 bases; J trimming: 3 bases; junction bases outside the gene matches: 8. The CDR3 runs to 14 residues. CDR3 region: CSVGTGERDYEQYF. The DNA of the CDR3 is TGCAGCGTCGGGACAGGGGAAAGGGACTACGAGCAGTACTTC.

Note on this clonotype: The junction differs from germline at one of its ends, possibly a read error. The chain recombines TRBV10-3 with TRBJ1-4; tentatively, D is TRBD1 (5 bases). Germline-derived CDR1 and CDR2 are ENHRY and SYGVKD. This CDR3 is built from 17 residues. CDR3 loop: CASSPSKYSRRDEKLFF. The DNA of the CDR3 is TGTGCCAGCAGTCCTTCAAAGTACTCTCGCAGGGATGAAAAACTGTTTTTT.

In its sample, this clonotype was seen a few times. The chain employs TRBV7-3 and TRBJ2-2, with D possibly matching TRBD2 (6 bases). The length of the CDR3 is 14 residues. Trimming took off 0 bases at V and 8 bases at J, with 10 bases between the two ends. Germline-derived CDR1 and CDR2 are SGHTA and FQGTGA. Here the CDR3 reads CASSLTGGRGELFF. CDR3 nucleotide sequence: TGTGCCAGCAGCTTAACGGGAGGTCGGGGGGAGCTGTTTTTT.

This clonotype was counted a few times. This rearrangement joins TRBV14 to TRBJ2-7; D ambiguous. CDR1 and CDR2 from the germline V gene are SGHDN and FVKESK. V shed 2 bases and J shed 1 base, with 18 bases lying between them. This CDR3 comprises 17 residues. The CDR3 bases are TGTGCCAGCAGCCAACAAGGGCGAGGATCGGGTTCCTACGAGCAGTACTTC. It yields the protein CASSQQGRGSGSYEQYF.

This rearrangement joins TRBV20-1 to TRBJ1-5, with 7 bases identical to TRBD1. The CDR3 runs to 13 residues. The germline CDR1 and CDR2 sequences are DFQATT and SNEGSKA (reference sequence). V lost 4 bases and J lost 7; bases outside the gene matches: 7. In DNA, the CDR3 is TGCAGTGCTAAGCAAGGGGGCGGCCAGCCCCAGCATTTT. Protein product: CSAKQGGGQPQHF.

The chain couples TRBV15 to TRBJ1-1, with D tentatively TRBD1 (5 bases). This CDR3 has 15 residues. Trimming shortened V by 5 bases and J by 1 base, and 14 bases separated the two germline ends. Germline V CDR1 and CDR2: LNHNV, YYDKDF (reference sequence). The CDR3 DNA sequence: TGTGCCACCAGCGGGGACTTCGGGGGGAACACTGAAGCTTTCTTT. Its translation is CATSGDFGGNTEAFF.

The rearrangement links TRBV2 to TRBJ2-2; 7 bases match TRBD1. The CDR3 totals 15 residues. Trimming at V came to 6 bases and at J to 3 bases, leaving 7 bases not matched to a gene. Germline values: CDR1 SNHLY, CDR2 FYNNEI. Written as DNA, the CDR3 is TGTGCCAGCAGACCCTCGGGACAGCACACCGGGGAGCTGTTTTTT. Its protein is CASRPSGQHTGELFF. Full variable domain (rest looked up from reference TRBV2 and TRBJ2-2): EPEVTQTPSHQVTQMGQEVILRCVPISNHLYFYWYRQILGQKVEFLVSFYNNEISEKSEIFDDQFSVERPDGSNFTLKIRSTKLEDSAMYFCASRPSGQHTGELFFGEGSRLTVL.